This T cell receptor beta chain was captured by sequencing in a study of OX40 agonist ivuxolimab in advanced cancers. The junction had 3 bases not matched to a gene; V was cut back by 5 bases and J by 5 bases. This CDR3 has 14 residues. Germline assignment: CDR1 SGHTA and CDR2 FQGTGA. Assay used: immunoSEQ multiplex PCR; TCRdb lists only in-frame clones, some missing. The profile shows approximately 70,000 clones, 85% to 95% of them singletons. The study's findings and limits: Expanded peripheral T-cell antigen specificity went undetermined.

To note about this clone: Its specificity is unknown.

The chain has TRBV7-3 and TRBJ2-5; 12 bases map to TRBD2. Sequenced material: CD4+ or CD8+ T cells sorted from blood, taken in a trial of the OX40 agonist ivuxolimab. The sequence was obtained from an adult with an advanced solid tumor such as melanoma, head and neck, liver or kidney cancer. CDR3 sequence reads: CASSELAGGETQYF. Written as DNA, the CDR3 is TGTGCCAGCAGCGAACTAGCGGGAGGCGAGACCCAGTACTTC.